This T cell receptor (beta chain) was obtained from a study of blood T cell repertoires in COVID-19. Germline V lookup: CDR1 MNHEY, CDR2 SMNVEV (reference sequence). The CDR3 has 15 amino acids. Trimming took 4 bases from V and 7 from J, leaving 17 bases between them. How the authors handled the data: Researchers report that nucleated cell counts were estimated from reference gene primer amplification. Produced via immunoSEQ multiplex PCR; TCRdb's table is partial and in-frame only. That table gives V, J and clone size, and the DNA gave D and trimming. Of approximately 55,000 clones listed, around 86% are singletons.

The sequence came from a man aged 50-60 years with active COVID-19. Sample: peripheral blood. The V gene is TRBV27, the J gene TRBJ2-1; possible D gene TRBD2, 5 bases. CDR3 amino acids: CASSSPRSGLNEQFF. CDR3 in DNA: TGTGCCAGCAGTTCCCCGAGGTCGGGGTTGAATGAGCAGTTCTTC.